The 32 T cell receptor beta chains below come from one sample, sequenced in a study of T cells after yellow fever vaccination. TCRdb re-called the 5' RACE reads through MiXCR, storing one row per CDR3 protein. This table holds approximately 510,000 distinct CDR3 sequences, just over 20% found once. Material: PBMCs, obtained roughly 20 days after the first yellow fever vaccination. The receptors originated from a man younger than 30 who received the YFV17D yellow fever vaccine.

This clonotype was picked up many times. J is TRBJ2-1 and V is TRBV5-1; 15 nucleotides agree with TRBD2. Germline lookup yields CDR1 SGHRS and CDR2 YFSETQ. The CDR3 runs to 15 residues. J was trimmed by 7 bases and V by 4 bases; bases with no gene match: 3. The CDR3 nucleotides are TGCGCCAGCAGCCAGGGACTAGCGGGGGGAAATGAGCAGTTCTTC. It is translated as CASSQGLAGGNEQFF.

This chain joins TRBV20-1 and TRBJ2-3; 7 bases align to TRBD1. CDR1 and CDR2 (germline): DFQATT, SNEGSKA (reference sequence). V lost 6 bases to trimming and J lost 6 bases; unmatched junction nucleotides: 21. The CDR3 covers 17 residues. CDR3 residues: CSAKALLMTGLRDTQYF. CDR3 sequence (DNA): TGCAGTGCCAAGGCACTACTCATGACAGGGCTGCGGGATACGCAGTATTTT.

The J gene is TRBJ2-7, the V gene TRBV20-1, with unresolved D. CDR3 length: 11 residues. The ends were cut back, 1 base at V and 3 bases at J, with 4 bases in the middle. Germline CDR1 is DFQATT and CDR2 is SNEGSKA (reference sequence). The CDR3 DNA reads TGCAGTGCTAGAGTCAACTACGAGCAGTACGTC. Amino acids: CSARVNYEQYV.

The V and J genes are TRBV18 and TRBJ2-5; 13 bases are shared with TRBD2. The CDR3 has 20 amino acids. V shed 1 base, J shed 1 base, and the junction held 12 bases outside the gene matches. Germline loops: CDR1 KGHSH, CDR2 LQKENI. CDR3 DNA sequence: TGTGCCAGCTCACCACAACTGGGACTAGCGGGGCCCAACTCCCAAGAGACCCAGTACTTC. Encoded protein: CASSPQLGLAGPNSQETQYF. The whole variable domain, filled in from reference TRBV18 and TRBJ2-5, reads NAGVMQNPRHLVRRRGQEARLRCSPMKGHSHVYWYRQLPEEGLKFMVYLQKENIIDESGMPKERFSAEFPKEGPSILRIQQVVRGDSAAYFCASSPQLGLAGPNSQETQYFGPGTRLLVL.

A single count supports this clonotype. The chain couples TRBV7-9 to TRBJ2-3; D possibly corresponds to TRBD2 (6 bases). Per the germline V gene, CDR1 is SEHNR and CDR2 is FQNEAQ (reference sequence). CDR3 size: 16 residues. The V and J ends lost 4 bases and 2 bases respectively, with 16 bases between them. The CDR3 DNA is TGTGCCAGCAGCTGGACTGGGACTTCCTACACAGATACGCAGTATTTT. Its translation: CASSWTGTSYTDTQYF.

In this sample, this clonotype turned up a few times. The gene calls are TRBV21-1 and TRBJ2-7. TRBV21-1 is a pseudogene. This CDR3 comprises 9 residues. CDR3 in amino acids: CASHYEQYF. As DNA, the CDR3 is TGTGCCAGTCACTACGAGCAGTACTTC.

This clonotype was detected a few times. The J gene is TRBJ1-5, the V gene TRBV18; TRBD1 might be the D (5 bases). Per the germline V gene, CDR1 is KGHSH and CDR2 is LQKENI. This CDR3 has 15 residues. Trimming left V 2 bases short and J 3 bases short, with 11 bases between. CDR3 nucleotide sequence: TGTGCCAGCTCACCAACACAGGACTCCAATCAGCCCCAGCATTTT. The encoded protein is CASSPTQDSNQPQHF.

The CDR3 coding sequence is TGTGCCAGCAGCTTTGGACTAACCACAGATACGCAGTATTTT. This encodes CASSFGLTTDTQYF. This chain connects TRBV7-3 to TRBJ2-3, with a possible D match to TRBD2 (6 bases). Germline V lookup: CDR1 SGHTA, CDR2 FQGTGA. The V and J ends lost 3 bases and 2 bases respectively, with 9 bases between them. This CDR3 is built from 14 residues.

This clonotype came up a few times. This chain joins TRBV11-1 and TRBJ1-1; 9 bases match TRBD1. Germline CDR1 is SGHAT and CDR2 is FQDESV (reference sequence). J lost 5 bases, V lost 3 bases, and 19 bases had no gene match. The CDR3 totals 19 residues. The DNA for the CDR3 is TGTGCCAGCAGCTTTCCGAGGACAGGGGTGGGTTTTTCGACTACTGAAGCTTTCTTT. It specifies CASSFPRTGVGFSTTEAFF.

The CDR3 is CSARDPYRPTNYNEQFF. In DNA, the CDR3 is TGCAGTGCTAGAGATCCTTACAGGCCAACTAACTACAATGAGCAGTTCTTC. The gene calls are TRBV20-1 and TRBJ2-1, with D possibly TRBD1 on 5 matching bases. Trimming removed 0 bases at V and 3 bases at J, with 18 bases between. The CDR3 totals 17 residues. Germline CDR1 and CDR2: DFQATT and SNEGSKA (reference sequence).

This clonotype was recorded a few times. The rearrangement uses TRBV20-1 and TRBJ1-6; D is unclear. Trimming took 1 base from V and 6 from J, leaving 10 bases between them. Germline CDR1 and CDR2: DFQATT and SNEGSKA (reference sequence). The CDR3 is made up of 14 amino acids. The DNA for the CDR3 is TGCAGTGCTAGAGTTATGGGAGGTAATTCACCCCTCCACTTT. Its protein product is CSARVMGGNSPLHF.

The chain is built from TRBV5-1 and TRBJ2-1; a possible D gene is TRBD1 (6 bases). V lost 1 base and J 2 bases, leaving 16 bases between the germline ends. Germline-derived CDR1 and CDR2 are SGHRS and YFSETQ. The CDR3 covers 17 residues. CDR3 DNA sequence: TGCGCCAGCAGCTTGTCCCGGACAGTTCGGACCTACAATGAGCAGTTCTTC. Amino acids: CASSLSRTVRTYNEQFF.

This clonotype was detected many times. This sequence joins TRBV7-9 and TRBJ1-2, with D possibly matching TRBD1 (5 bases). Germline lookup yields CDR1 SEHNR and CDR2 FQNEAQ (reference sequence). The length of the CDR3 is 11 residues. Trimming stripped 2 bases from V and 8 bases from J, with 6 bases between. The CDR3 DNA reads TGTGCCAGCAGCTTACGGGGCGGCTACACCTTC. This gives the protein CASSLRGGYTF.

The gene calls are TRBV4-1 and TRBJ1-5; no reliable D call. The CDR3 extends over 14 amino acids. From germline, CDR1 is MGHRA and CDR2 YSYEKL. V lost 2 bases and J lost 7, with 12 bases in between. This chain's CDR3 is CASSQTEGKQPQHF. The CDR3 bases are TGCGCCAGCAGCCAAACGGAGGGTAAGCAGCCCCAGCATTTT.

This clonotype has just a few counts. DNA for the CDR3: TGTGCCAGCAGCTTAGCGCTCGGGGGAACCTACAATGAGCAGTTCTTC. Translation: CASSLALGGTYNEQFF. The chain uses TRBV7-9 and TRBJ2-1, with D maybe TRBD2 (6 bases). Germline V CDR1 and CDR2: SEHNR, FQNEAQ (reference sequence). The V end lost 0 bases, the J end lost 2 bases, and 11 bases lay between the germline ends. The CDR3 is 16 residues long.

The rearrangement links TRBV6-2 or TRBV6-3 to TRBJ2-7; D might be TRBD1 (6 bases). V lost 6 bases, J lost 2 bases, and 14 bases lay in between. The germline V gene encodes CDR1 MNHEY and CDR2 SVGEGT. This CDR3 is built from 14 residues. Written as DNA, the CDR3 is TGTGCCAGCAGGCCACGGGACACCACCTACGAGCAGTACGTC. Its protein is CASRPRDTTYEQYV.

This clonotype was detected only a few times. The chain has TRBV28 and TRBJ1-1; D remains unclear. Trimming pared 1 base from V and 1 base from J, leaving 7 bases between. Germline V gene data show CDR1 as MDHEN and CDR2 as SYDVKM. The CDR3 covers 14 residues. CDR3 in amino acids: CASSLSHTNTEAFF. In nucleotides, the CDR3 is TGTGCCAGCAGTTTATCCCATACGAACACTGAAGCTTTCTTT.

CDR3 bases: TGTGCCAGCTCACGCGATCAGAGCTCCTACGAGCAGTACTTC. Its protein is CASSRDQSSYEQYF. The V call is TRBV18, the J call TRBJ2-7; D is unclear. Trimming took off 4 bases at V and 0 bases at J, with 10 bases between the two ends. The CDR3 consists of 14 residues. CDR1 is KGHSH and CDR2 is LQKENI in the germline V gene.

This chain links TRBV5-4 with TRBJ2-1; the D call may be TRBD1 or TRBD2 (6 bases each). From germline, CDR1 is SGHNT and CDR2 YYREEE (reference sequence). The CDR3 spans 17 residues. V was trimmed by 0 bases and J by 6 bases, leaving 19 bases between them. The CDR3 nucleotides read TGTGCCAGCAGCTTGGGATCATCGGGGGCTCTCCTCAATGAGCAGTTCTTC. The encoded protein is CASSLGSSGALLNEQFF.

This clonotype was seen ten or more times. The chain has TRBV14 and TRBJ2-1; 9 bases are a match to TRBD2. The CDR3 is 15 amino acids. The trim removed 1 base at V and 10 bases at J, leaving 8 bases unmatched. Germline assignment: CDR1 SGHDN and CDR2 FVKESK. The CDR3 loop is CASSQGVGLASEQFF. The CDR3 bases are TGTGCCAGCAGCCAAGGGGTGGGACTAGCTTCCGAGCAGTTCTTC.

The V gene is TRBV4-1, the J gene TRBJ2-5; a possible D gene is TRBD1 (6 bases). This CDR3 is built from 16 residues. Trimming left V 0 bases short and J 3 bases short, with 14 bases between. CDR1 and CDR2 (germline): MGHRA, YSYEKL. The CDR3: CASSQEYRTEKETQYF. The CDR3 DNA sequence: TGCGCCAGCAGCCAAGAATATAGGACAGAGAAAGAGACCCAGTACTTC.

J is TRBJ2-6 and V is TRBV10-3, with D perhaps matching TRBD1 or TRBD2 (5 bases each). Trimming cost V 4 bases and J 2 bases, with 18 bases left between them. Looked up from germline, CDR1 is ENHRY and CDR2 is SYGVKD. The CDR3 totals 18 residues. CDR3 nucleotide sequence: TGTGCCATCAGTGGTGTTCCGCCAGGGACGCCTGGGGCCAACGTCCTGACTTTC. Its protein is CAISGVPPGTPGANVLTF.

This clonotype was detected a few times. The chain couples TRBV10-3 to TRBJ2-3; 8 positions match TRBD2. Trimming at V came to 6 bases and at J to 2 bases, leaving 10 bases not matched to a gene. The CDR3 length is 16 residues. Germline V gene sequence: CDR1 ENHRY, CDR2 SYGVKD. CDR3 coding DNA: TGTGCCATCAGCCCCGCACGGGAGGGCTACACAGATACGCAGTATTTT. Protein sequence: CAISPAREGYTDTQYF.

The chain is built from TRBV5-4 and TRBJ2-2; 14 positions agree with TRBD2. V gave up 4 bases and J gave up 1 base; unmatched junction bases: 6. Per the germline V gene, CDR1 is SGHNT and CDR2 is YYREEE (reference sequence). The CDR3 runs to 18 residues. The DNA of the CDR3 is TGTGCCAGCAGCCTGGGGACTAGCGGGGGTTTGAACACCGGGGAGCTGTTTTTT. Translated: CASSLGTSGGLNTGELFF.

This clonotype was counted only a few times. This sequence joins TRBV12-3 or TRBV12-4 and TRBJ2-1; D is unresolved. The CDR3 is 17 amino acids. The V gene lost 5 bases and the J gene lost 0 bases, with 17 bases spanning the gap. The CDR3 is CASSTFRALSSYNEQFF. As DNA, the CDR3 is TGTGCCAGCAGTACTTTCCGGGCCCTGAGCTCCTACAATGAGCAGTTCTTC.

V and J are TRBV7-2 and TRBJ2-2; 11 bases align to TRBD2. Trimming removed 2 bases from V and 0 bases from J; junction bases left unmatched: 2. CDR3 length: 17 residues. Germline CDR1 reads SGHTA; CDR2 reads FQGNSA. DNA for the CDR3: TGTGCCAGCAGCTTACCTAGCGGGGGGCCGAACACCGGGGAGCTGTTTTTT. This sequence encodes CASSLPSGGPNTGELFF.

V and J are TRBV28 and TRBJ1-2; tentatively, D is TRBD1 (5 bases). CDR1 and CDR2 (germline): MDHEN, SYDVKM. Trimming took 6 bases from V and 0 from J, leaving 14 bases between them. There are 15 residues in the CDR3. The CDR3 protein is CASRPAGRPNYGYTF. The DNA for the CDR3 is TGTGCCAGCAGACCCGCGGGGCGTCCTAACTATGGCTACACCTTC.

This clonotype has a handful of counts. The V and J genes are TRBV10-3 and TRBJ2-3; possibly TRBD1 for D (5 bases). The length of the CDR3 is 13 residues. CDR1 and CDR2 from the germline V gene are ENHRY and SYGVKD. Trimming shortened V by 2 bases and J by 6 bases, and 9 bases separated the two germline ends. In DNA, the CDR3 is TGTGCCATCAGTGAGAGCAGGGTTGATACGCAGTATTTT. Translation gives CAISESRVDTQYF.

This clonotype was counted only a few times. J is TRBJ2-4 and V is TRBV4-3; no clear D. Trimming removed 0 bases from V and 0 bases from J, with 12 bases in between. CDR3 length: 17 amino acids. The germline V gene encodes CDR1 LGHNA and CDR2 YSLEER. Here the CDR3 DNA reads TGCGCCAGCAGCCAAGAACTCAACACATTAGCCAAAAACATTCAGTACTTC. It is translated as CASSQELNTLAKNIQYF.

The chain joins TRBV27 to TRBJ1-1; D not certain. V dropped 7 bases and J dropped 0 bases, with 12 bases sitting between them. The V gene's germline CDR1 is MNHEY and CDR2 SMNVEV (reference sequence). This CDR3 has 14 amino acids. The CDR3 DNA reads TGTGCCAGCAAGTTAAGGAGACTGAACACTGAAGCTTTCTTT. Translated, it gives CASKLRRLNTEAFF.

The CDR3 DNA reads TGTGCCAGCGGCCCAGGGGATCAGCCCCAGCATTTT. Its protein product is CASGPGDQPQHF. The chain is built from TRBV7-2 and TRBJ1-5; tentative D call: TRBD1 (6 bases). From germline, CDR1 is SGHTA and CDR2 FQGNSA. The V and J ends lost 8 bases and 5 bases respectively, with 10 bases between them. This CDR3 has 12 amino acids.

The chain uses TRBV12-3 or TRBV12-4 and TRBJ1-4; D gene uncertain. Trimming pared 2 bases from V and 2 bases from J, leaving 6 bases between. The CDR3 contains 14 residues. CDR3 protein: CASSLTLTNEKLFF. The DNA for the CDR3 is TGTGCCAGCAGTTTAACACTGACTAATGAAAAACTGTTTTTT.